The 10 T cell receptor beta chains listed next were all sequenced from one sample in a study of OX40 agonist ivuxolimab in advanced cancers. The method was immunoSEQ multiplex PCR; TCRdb's version includes in-frame clones alone and lacks a portion of them. The table shows tens of thousands of clones, with roughly 84% occurring only once. The input for sequencing was CD4+ or CD8+ T cells sorted from blood, taken in a trial of the OX40 agonist ivuxolimab. These receptors all stem from an adult with an advanced solid tumor such as melanoma, head and neck, liver or kidney cancer.

The V gene is TRBV6-5, the J gene TRBJ1-6; tentative D call: TRBD1 (5 bases). V was pared by 4 bases and J by 9 bases, with 19 bases between. CDR1 is MNHEY and CDR2 is SVGAGI in the germline V gene. The CDR3 contains 16 residues. The CDR3, as DNA: TGTGCCAGCAGTTTTATAACAGGAGGAGCGAGTTCACCCCTCCACTTT. It is translated as CASSFITGGASSPLHF.

Only a few counts were recorded for this clone. The V call is TRBV10-1, the J call TRBJ2-1; 13 bases fit TRBD2. J gave up 5 bases and V 8 bases, and 12 bases lay outside the gene matches. Looked up from germline, CDR1 is WNHNN and CDR2 is SYGVQD (reference sequence). The CDR3 is 17 amino acids. The CDR3 DNA sequence: TGCGCCAGCCTGCCCACTCCCGGGACTAGCGGGGACAATGAGCAGTTCTTC. Translation gives CASLPTPGTSGDNEQFF.

The V gene is TRBV18, the J gene TRBJ1-2; 8 bases map to TRBD1. The germline CDR1 and CDR2 sequences are KGHSH and LQKENI. This CDR3 has 14 amino acids. V shed 5 bases and J 3 bases; nucleotides not matched to a gene: 5. This chain's CDR3 is CASSTVQGDYGYTF. CDR3 in DNA: TGTGCCAGCTCAACGGTACAGGGGGACTATGGCTACACCTTC.

The chain couples TRBV7-2 to TRBJ1-2; the match to TRBD1 covers 8 bases. Germline CDR1 is SGHTA and CDR2 is FQGNSA. J lost 6 bases, V lost 5 bases, and 14 bases had no gene match. The CDR3 consists of 16 residues. The CDR3 DNA follows: TGTGCCAGCAGCCTTAGGGGCGCAGGGGGCCGGGATGGCTACACCTTC. Residues: CASSLRGAGGRDGYTF.

V is TRBV14 and J is TRBJ1-2, with TRBD1 identical over 8 bases. CDR1 is SGHDN and CDR2 is FVKESK in the germline V gene. Unmatched junction bases numbered 8, after V lost 7 bases and J lost 7 bases. The CDR3 runs to 13 residues. Here the CDR3 reads CASTATGDFGYTF. In DNA form, the CDR3 reads TGTGCCAGCACCGCGACAGGGGATTTTGGCTACACCTTC.

This clone was observed a few times. The chain is built from TRBV9 and TRBJ2-7; 13 positions match TRBD2. This CDR3 contains 16 residues. Germline-derived CDR1 and CDR2 are SGDLS and YYNGEE. V lost 4 bases and J lost 4; bases outside the gene matches: 8. This CDR3 is CASSPGLAGDGYEQYF. CDR3 in DNA: TGTGCCAGCAGCCCCGGACTAGCGGGAGATGGGTACGAGCAGTACTTC.

In this sample, this clone turned up once. J is TRBJ1-5 and V is TRBV2; 7 bases match TRBD1. The trim removed 4 bases at V and 4 bases at J, leaving 4 bases unmatched. Germline assignment: CDR1 SNHLY and CDR2 FYNNEI. The CDR3 runs to 14 residues. Here the CDR3 reads CASSGDSRNQPQHF. CDR3 DNA sequence: TGTGCCAGCAGTGGGGACAGCAGGAATCAGCCCCAGCATTTT.

The sample holds one count of this clone. This chain uses TRBV11-3 with TRBJ2-7; 10 positions agree with TRBD2. Germline CDR1 SGHNT, CDR2 YENEEA. V was pared by 6 bases and J by 1 base, with 6 bases of the junction left unmatched. CDR3 length equals 15 residues. The CDR3, as DNA: TGTGCCAGCAGGTCACTAGCGGGGCATTCCTACGAGCAGTACTTC. The encoded protein is CASRSLAGHSYEQYF.

This clone appeared once. This sequence joins TRBV27 and TRBJ1-2, with D possibly being TRBD1 (6 bases). CDR3 length: 16 amino acids. The germline CDR1 and CDR2 sequences are MNHEY and SMNVEV (reference sequence). Trimming took 5 bases from V and 4 from J, leaving 20 bases between them. DNA for the CDR3: TGTGCCAGCAGTGCCCTGGGGGGCCCCTCCCTCTATGGCTACACCTTC. This codes for CASSALGGPSLYGYTF.

This chain connects TRBV9 to TRBJ2-5; 7 nucleotides agree with TRBD1. The CDR3 has 16 amino acids. Germline trimming cut 3 bases from V and 1 base from J; bases unmatched to any gene: 9. Germline assignment: CDR1 SGDLS and CDR2 YYNGEE. CDR3 amino acids: CASSAIQGMGQETQYF. CDR3 nucleotide sequence: TGTGCCAGCAGCGCTATACAGGGGATGGGCCAAGAGACCCAGTACTTC. The whole variable domain, filled in from reference TRBV9 and TRBJ2-5, reads DSGVTQTPKHLITATGQRVTLRCSPRSGDLSVYWYQQSLDQGLQFLIQYYNGEERAKGNILERFSAQQFPDLHSELNLSSLELGDSALYFCASSAIQGMGQETQYFGPGTRLLVL.